This TCR beta chain originates from a study of T-cell reconstitution after alpha-beta-depleted transplantation in children. V was pared by 3 bases and J by 5 bases, with 13 bases of the junction left unmatched. The CDR3 spans 18 residues. Germline V lookup: CDR1 MNHEY, CDR2 SMNVEV (reference sequence). This clonotype was detected many times. Its cognate antigen is unknown. Overall study findings and caveats: Where some patients showed high TCRbeta diversity at day 60, it came from recipient T cells and thymic progenitors that had survived. After one year, T-cell counts and TCRbeta diversity mostly came from new T cells. Several hundred expanded graft clones reportedly supplied alpha-beta T cells about two months after transplant.

TCRbeta library construction was performed incorporating unique molecular identifiers. MiXCR was run by TCRdb on the PCR reads, yielding one entry per CDR3 protein. Among nearly 250,000 distinct CDR3 sequences, roughly 7.7% were seen once, and the ten largest hold 6% to 7%. The source material was PBMCs, mostly from graft donor cells, sampled 180 days after TCRalphabeta/CD19-depleted stem cell transplant. The V gene is TRBV27, the J gene TRBJ1-6; 7 bases are a match to TRBD1. The source is a male patient between 10 and 17 years old who had a stem cell transplant for acute lymphoblastic leukemia, so the T cells may come from the graft donor. The DNA of the CDR3 is TGTGCCAGCAGTTTGACGGACAGGCCGCTCGATAATAATTCACCCCTCCACTTT. It is translated as CASSLTDRPLDNNSPLHF.